One sample yielded the 30 T cell receptor beta chains listed below, sequenced in a study of cytomegalovirus exposure and HLA in healthy donors. Primers: 60 Vbeta forward and 13 Jbeta reverse. Repertoires were generated with immunoSEQ multiplex PCR, while TCRdb's copy carries only in-frame clones and drops some. The repertoire holds fewer than 200,000 clones, with around 77% as singletons. The sample was PBMCs. These receptors were collected from a man between 25 and 39 years old in good health and CMV-seropositive.

V is TRBV7-2 and J is TRBJ2-3; 9 bases match TRBD2. This CDR3 comprises 16 residues. Germline V lookup: CDR1 SGHTA, CDR2 FQGNSA. V was pared by 0 bases and J by 0 bases, with 1 base of the junction left unmatched. The CDR3 region has the DNA TGTGCCAGCAGCTTAGCACTAGCGGGCAGCACAGATACGCAGTATTTT. Its protein is CASSLALAGSTDTQYF.

The rearrangement uses TRBV30 and TRBJ1-5; 8 bases fit TRBD1. The CDR3 runs 13 residues. The V and J ends lost 4 bases and 6 bases, in that order; junction bases with no gene match: 5. The V gene's germline CDR1 is GTSNPN and CDR2 SVGIG (reference sequence). Here the CDR3 reads CAWKQGVGQPQHF. The CDR3 DNA is TGTGCCTGGAAACAGGGGGTAGGTCAGCCCCAGCATTTT.

J is TRBJ1-3 and V is TRBV11-2, with unresolved D. In germline, CDR1 is SGHAT, CDR2 FQNNGV. V gave up 1 base and J gave up 7 bases, with 5 bases separating them. This CDR3 is 12 amino acids long. The CDR3 DNA is TGTGCCAGCAGCTTAGGAGGGAACACCATATATTTT. Its protein is CASSLGGNTIYF.

The V and J genes are TRBV19 and TRBJ1-1; D is unclear. Trimming pared 0 bases from V and 4 bases from J, leaving 15 bases between. CDR1 is LNHDA, CDR2 SQIVND, per germline (reference sequence). The CDR3 runs to 16 residues. CDR3 in DNA: TGTGCCAGTAGTATAGACGTCTCCGGGTTAAGCACTGAAGCTTTCTTT. This gives the protein CASSIDVSGLSTEAFF.

The chain has TRBV27 and TRBJ2-5; the match to TRBD2 covers 14 bases. CDR3 length: 17 residues. The ends lost 2 bases at V and 1 base at J; junction bases unmatched: 3. The germline CDR1 and CDR2 sequences are MNHEY and SMNVEV (reference sequence). CDR3 sequence: CASSLGGLAGVQETQYF. The CDR3 DNA is TGTGCCAGCAGTTTAGGGGGACTAGCGGGGGTCCAAGAGACCCAGTACTTC.

The chain combines TRBV9 with TRBJ2-7; the D is unclear. Germline assignment: CDR1 SGDLS and CDR2 YYNGEE. The CDR3 has 13 residues. Trimming removed 2 bases from V and 5 bases from J, with 11 bases in between. CDR3 nucleotides: TGTGCCAGCAGCGTCGGAGCCCGGGACGAGCAGTACTTC. Its protein product is CASSVGARDEQYF.

The chain uses TRBV19 and TRBJ1-5; D is ambiguous. The CDR3 loop spans 12 amino acids. With 7 bases removed from V and 7 bases from J, the gap between germline ends came to 11 bases. Germline V gene sequence: CDR1 LNHDA, CDR2 SQIVND (reference sequence). The CDR3 sequence: CASTPGRQPQHF. CDR3 in DNA: TGTGCCAGTACTCCAGGCAGGCAGCCCCAGCATTTT.

CDR3: CASSSGFYEQYF. The CDR3, as DNA: TGCGCCAGCAGCTCCGGGTTCTACGAGCAGTACTTC. The J gene is TRBJ2-7, the V gene TRBV5-1; no firm D call. Trimming took 3 bases from V and 3 from J, leaving 7 bases between them. The length of the CDR3 is 12 residues. Germline loops: CDR1 SGHRS, CDR2 YFSETQ.

This chain's CDR3 is CASSEQADTQYF. In nucleotides, the CDR3 is TGTGCCAGCAGCGAACAAGCAGATACGCAGTATTTT. J is TRBJ2-3 and V is TRBV7-3; no firm D call. The V end was cut by 5 bases, the J end by 4 bases, with 7 bases between. Germline values: CDR1 SGHTA, CDR2 FQGTGA. This CDR3 contains 12 residues.

The rearrangement uses TRBV10-3 and TRBJ2-5; 7 positions agree with TRBD1. Germline V CDR1 and CDR2: ENHRY, SYGVKD. The CDR3 runs to 14 residues. V lost 3 bases and J lost 1; bases outside the gene matches: 2. DNA of the CDR3: TGTGCCATCAGTGATAGACAGGGCCAAGAGACCCAGTACTTC. Its protein product is CAISDRQGQETQYF.

The CDR3 sequence: CASSLGLDSGTDTQYF. For the CDR3, the DNA is TGCGCCAGCAGCCTGGGGCTTGACAGCGGCACAGATACGCAGTATTTT. The chain employs TRBV5-1 and TRBJ2-3, with D tentatively TRBD1 (5 bases). Trimming removed 4 bases from V and 1 base from J, with 16 bases in between. The CDR3 loop spans 16 amino acids. Germline V CDR1 and CDR2: SGHRS, YFSETQ. The full variable domain, its missing parts supplied by reference TRBV5-1 and TRBJ2-3, is KAGVTQTPRYLIKTRGQQVTLSCSPISGHRSVSWYQQTPGQGLQFLFEYFSETQRNKGNFPGRFSGRQFSNSRSEMNVSTLELGDSALYLCASSLGLDSGTDTQYFGPGTRLTVL.

This chain links TRBV4-1 with TRBJ1-2; 8 bases line up with TRBD1. This CDR3 has 14 amino acids. Unmatched junction bases numbered 7, after V lost 3 bases and J lost 7 bases. In germline, CDR1 is MGHRA, CDR2 YSYEKL. The CDR3 nucleotides are TGCGCCAGCAGCCAGCCGGGACAGGAGGGTGGCTACACCTTC. Its protein is CASSQPGQEGGYTF.

This clone turned up a few times. The chain recombines TRBV6-1 with TRBJ2-7; 9 nucleotides align to TRBD1. The trim removed 2 bases at V and 10 bases at J, leaving 12 bases unmatched. This CDR3 contains 15 residues. CDR1 and CDR2 from the germline V gene are MNHNS and SASEGT. The CDR3 region has the DNA TGTGCCAGCAGTGAAAGGCGTACTGGACAGGGGAGCCAGTACTTC. As protein: CASSERRTGQGSQYF.

The CDR3 DNA sequence: TGTGCCAGTAGTATCCAGGGAAACACCGGGGAGCTGTTTTTT. Translated: CASSIQGNTGELFF. V usage is TRBV19 and J usage is TRBJ2-2, with D tentatively TRBD1 (5 bases). This CDR3 comprises 14 residues. The V gene's germline CDR1 is LNHDA and CDR2 SQIVND (reference sequence). Between the trimmed V and J ends, which lost 3 bases and 2 bases, there was a span of 7 bases.

This clone was recorded once. This chain links TRBV23-1 with TRBJ2-7, with D maybe TRBD1 (6 bases). TRBV23-1 is noted as an ORF with a role that remains uncertain. V lost 3 bases, J lost 0 bases, and 15 bases lay in between. The CDR3 is 16 amino acids. The CDR3 protein is CASSHSDGDNSYEQYF. In DNA, the CDR3 is TGCGCCAGCAGTCATTCTGACGGGGACAACTCCTACGAGCAGTACTTC.

The chain is built from TRBV2 and TRBJ1-5; D remains unclear. Germline assignment: CDR1 SNHLY and CDR2 FYNNEI. This CDR3 is built from 10 residues. V was trimmed by 4 bases and J by 11 bases, leaving 6 bases between them. CDR3 coding DNA: TGTGCCAGCAGTGGGCGGGCCCAGCATTTT. Translated, it gives CASSGRAQHF.

The gene calls are TRBV5-1 and TRBJ2-3; TRBD2 matches at 13 bases. CDR1 and CDR2 (germline): SGHRS, YFSETQ. This CDR3 comprises 17 residues. V was pared by 1 base and J by 2 bases, with 4 bases of the junction left unmatched. In nucleotides, the CDR3 is TGCGCCAGCAGCTTGCAGACTAGCGGGGGGTTCACAGATACGCAGTATTTT. It encodes CASSLQTSGGFTDTQYF.

This sequence joins TRBV15 and TRBJ2-1; 9 bases match TRBD2. This CDR3 is built from 16 residues. CDR1 LNHNV and CDR2 YYDKDF come from the germline V gene (reference sequence). Unmatched junction bases numbered 10, after V lost 4 bases and J lost 6 bases. The CDR3 region has the DNA TGTGCCACCAGCACCATCGTAGCGGGGGATTCCAATGAGCAGTTCTTC. It encodes CATSTIVAGDSNEQFF.

CDR3 sequence: CASSETFPRVEAFF. In DNA, the CDR3 is TGTGCCAGCAGTGAAACCTTCCCGAGAGTGGAGGCTTTCTTT. The chain is built from TRBV6-1 and TRBJ1-1; D gene uncertain. The length of the CDR3 is 14 residues. V lost 2 bases to trimming and J lost 11 bases, with 18 bases between them. Germline V gene data show CDR1 as MNHNS and CDR2 as SASEGT.

This clone was observed a single time. This chain uses TRBV28 with TRBJ1-1, with TRBD1 identical over 9 bases. The V and J ends lost 2 bases and 3 bases, in that order; junction bases with no gene match: 4. Germline CDR1 reads MDHEN; CDR2 reads SYDVKM. The CDR3 spans 15 residues. The CDR3 coding sequence is TGTGCCAGCAGTTTACACGGGACAGGGTACACTGAAGCTTTCTTT. As protein: CASSLHGTGYTEAFF.

V gene TRBV12-2 combines with J gene TRBJ1-6; no check of the table's D call, TRBD1, against the DNA was made. TRBV12-2 is tagged as a pseudogene. The CDR3 is made up of 13 amino acids. Written as DNA, the CDR3 is TGTGCAAGTCGCCCCGGACAGGGTGGGCCCCTCCACTTT. Translated: CASRPGQGGPLHF.

The chain combines TRBV30 with TRBJ2-5; TRBD1 matches at 9 bases. Germline V gene sequence: CDR1 GTSNPN, CDR2 SVGIG (reference sequence). This CDR3 spans 14 amino acids. Trimming took 3 bases from V and 5 from J; bases not matched to a gene: 7. The CDR3 spells CAWREQGALETQYF. The CDR3 DNA reads as TGTGCCTGGAGAGAACAGGGGGCACTGGAGACCCAGTACTTC.

This sequence joins TRBV28 and TRBJ1-2; no clear D gene. The V gene's germline CDR1 is MDHEN and CDR2 SYDVKM. V gave up 6 bases and J gave up 4 bases, with 12 bases separating them. This CDR3 is 13 amino acids long. The CDR3 reads CASRWRESYGYTF. CDR3 DNA sequence: TGTGCCAGCAGGTGGAGGGAGAGCTATGGCTACACCTTC.

This clone has just a few counts. V usage is TRBV30 and J usage is TRBJ1-1, with 10 nucleotides matching TRBD1. The CDR3 loop spans 14 amino acids. The V gene's germline CDR1 is GTSNPN and CDR2 SVGIG (reference sequence). Trimming took 4 bases from V and 3 from J; bases not matched to a gene: 5. Here the CDR3 DNA reads TGTGCCTGGAATCCTGGACAGGGGGACACTGAAGCTTTCTTT. It yields the protein CAWNPGQGDTEAFF.

V and J are TRBV6-5 and TRBJ1-1; possibly TRBD1 for D (6 bases). Germline V CDR1 and CDR2: MNHEY, SVGAGI. Trimming removed 8 bases at V and 4 bases at J, with 17 bases between. The CDR3 runs 14 residues. The CDR3 protein is CASLLRIGGTEAFF. Here the CDR3 DNA reads TGTGCCAGCCTTTTACGCATAGGGGGCACTGAAGCTTTCTTT.

The chain couples TRBV4-1 to TRBJ2-2, with D perhaps matching TRBD2 (5 bases). The germline V gene encodes CDR1 MGHRA and CDR2 YSYEKL. Deletions cut 4 bases from V and 3 bases from J, with 12 bases between. This CDR3 has 15 amino acids. CDR3 amino acids: CASSRLGEDTGELFF. Written as DNA, the CDR3 is TGCGCCAGCAGCCGCCTCGGGGAAGACACCGGGGAGCTGTTTTTT.

The V gene is TRBV25-1, the J gene TRBJ2-3, with D unclear. The CDR3 extends over 11 amino acids. Germline V gene sequence: CDR1 MGHDK, CDR2 SYGVNS. V shed 3 bases and J shed 5 bases, with 3 bases lying between them. This CDR3 is CASSDKDTQYF. CDR3 nucleotide sequence: TGTGCCAGCAGTGACAAAGATACGCAGTATTTT.

V gene TRBV6-5 combines with J gene TRBJ1-2, with D possibly TRBD1 on 6 matching bases. V was trimmed by 6 bases and J by 8 bases, leaving 22 bases between them. Germline V CDR1 and CDR2: MNHEY, SVGAGI. The CDR3 has 15 residues. CDR3 sequence reads: CASSPRRGNYEGYTF. The CDR3 nucleotides are TGTGCCAGCAGCCCACGCAGGGGAAACTACGAGGGCTACACCTTC.

The gene calls are TRBV18 and TRBJ1-2, with D possibly TRBD1 on 5 matching bases. Trimming took 3 bases from V and 2 from J, leaving 10 bases between them. Germline V gene data show CDR1 as KGHSH and CDR2 as LQKENI. The CDR3 is made up of 14 amino acids. The CDR3 loop reads CASSPPGGNYGYTF. DNA of the CDR3: TGTGCCAGCTCACCCCCGGGGGGGAACTATGGCTACACCTTC.

The rearrangement links TRBV28 to TRBJ1-2, with D unclear. V was trimmed by 1 base and J by 11 bases, leaving 8 bases between them. CDR3 size: 11 residues. CDR1 and CDR2 from the germline V gene are MDHEN and SYDVKM. The CDR3 region is CASSLSEGYTF. The CDR3 region has the DNA TGTGCCAGCAGTTTATCGGAGGGATACACCTTC.